This T cell receptor (beta chain) was documented in a study of metastatic and nonmetastatic thyroid tumors. Study information: Repertoires of blood and of tissue (tumor or nodule) from malignant and benign thyroid patients were compared. Overall study findings and caveats: Malignant tumors reportedly showed significantly higher TCR beta diversity than benign nodules in both blood and tumor.

Before thyroid surgery, none of the patients had received any treatment. Concerning this clone: What it binds is not known.

From the PCR reads, TCRdb re-called clones with MiXCR. The profile shows 30,000 to 40,000 clones, 15% of them singletons. This clonotype was sampled from a male donor with papillary thyroid cancer or a benign thyroid nodule (not recorded which). Some clones in this sample may be carry-over from other donors' samples. The sample taken for sequencing was blood.

CDR3 residues: CASNPGLALIEQFF. Written as DNA, the CDR3 is TGTGCCAGCAACCCGGGGCTAGCGTTAATAGAGCAGTTCTTC. This chain links TRBV7-6 with TRBJ2-1; a possible D gene is TRBD2 (6 bases). The V end lost 7 bases, the J end lost 10 bases, and 20 bases lay between the germline ends. CDR1 and CDR2 from the germline V gene are SGHVS and FNYEAQ. The CDR3 runs to 14 residues.